The rows below give T cell receptor beta chains drawn from one sample of a study of cytomegalovirus exposure and HLA in healthy donors. Generated by immunoSEQ multiplex PCR, the TCRdb table keeps only in-frame clones and is missing some. Of a few hundred thousand clones listed, around 80% are singletons. The sample consisted of PBMCs. These receptors all come from a middle-aged man in good health and CMV-seronegative. Each CDR3 is given with its conserved first and last residue. D genes are given only for firm matches. Rows may omit the clone size; those that give it use once, few, many or a size class.

TRBJ1-1,TRBV5-6,-,medium-sized,TGTGCCAGCAGCTTCAGGACTGAAGCTTTCTTT,CASSFRTEAFF
TRBJ2-7,TRBV27,-,-,TGTGCCAGCAGTTTACAGGGGCAATACGAGCAGTACTTC,CASSLQGQYEQYF
TRBJ1-2,TRBV5-5,-,-,TGTGCCAGCAGCTTGGACGGGTATGGCTACACCTTC,CASSLDGYGYTF
TRBJ2-3,TRBV7-2,-,-,TGTGCCATCCAGCGAGACCTTTCCACAGATACGCAGTATTTT,CAIQRDLSTDTQYF
TRBJ1-5,TRBV7-3,-,-,TGTGCCAGCAGCTTAACGGTAGGAGGGACCCAGCATTTT,CASSLTVGGTQHF
TRBJ2-7,TRBV11-2,-,-,TGTGCCAGCAGCTTAGGTTCAGTGGGGCCCTACGAGCAGTACTTC,CASSLGSVGPYEQYF
TRBJ2-1,TRBV5-1,TRBD1,-,TGCGCCAGCAGCCCCATCAATGGACAGGGGGGTACAATGAAGCAGTTCTTC,CASSPINGQGGTMKQFF
TRBJ2-1,TRBV6-1,TRBD2,-,TGTGCCAGCAGTGGTACTAGCGTTTACAATGAGCAGTTCTTC,CASSGTSVYNEQFF
TRBJ1-1,TRBV5-8,-,-,TGTGCCAGCAGCTTGGGCTACGGTAAATCCATCTTGGACACTGAAGCTTTCTTT,CASSLGYGKSILDTEAFF
TRBJ1-1,TRBV11-2,-,few,TGTGCCAGCAGCTTATCGACAGAAATAGGGACTGAAGCTTTCTTT,CASSLSTEIGTEAFF
TRBJ2-3,TRBV4-2,-,-,TGTGCCAGCAGCCAAGAGGGCTCGGCAGATACGCAGTATTTT,CASSQEGSADTQYF
TRBJ2-5,TRBV30,-,-,TGTGCCTTCACCCCAAGGGGCGGCCAAGAGACCCAGTACTTC,CAFTPRGGQETQYF
TRBJ1-2,TRBV7-2,TRBD1,-,TGTGCCAGCAAATCCGGGACAGTGCATGGCTACACCTTC,CASKSGTVHGYTF
TRBJ1-5,TRBV7-9,-,few,TGTTCCAGCAGCTTAGCCCAGGGATCTCAGCATTTT,CSSSLAQGSQHF
TRBJ1-1,TRBV12-5,-,-,TGTGCTAGTGGACCCAGACAGCCTGGGACTGAAGCTTTCTTT,CASGPRQPGTEAFF
TRBJ2-7,TRBV2,-,-,TGTGCCAGCAGTCGCGTCGTCGACGAGCAGTACTTC,CASSRVVDEQYF
TRBJ1-1,TRBV19,-,-,TGTGCCAGTAGTATAGCAGTCTCGAACACTGAAGCTTTCTTT,CASSIAVSNTEAFF
TRBJ2-3,TRBV19,-,few,TGTGCCAGTAGTGCGACTAGTAGCACAGATACGCAGTATTTT,CASSATSSTDTQYF
TRBJ2-7,TRBV28,TRBD1,few,TGTGCCAGCAGTCCCACGACAGGGGAATACTACGAGCAGTACTTC,CASSPTTGEYYEQYF
TRBJ2-4,TRBV6-1,-,-,TGTGCCAGCAGTCAGGGGCCCCGGAGGTACTTC,CASSQGPRRYF
TRBJ2-7,TRBV11-2,-,-,TGTGCCAGCAGCCTAGTGGAACAGGGGAGGTACGAGCAGTACTTC,CASSLVEQGRYEQYF
TRBJ2-5,TRBV7-8,TRBD2,-,TGTGCCAGCAGCTTAACCGAGCGGGGGGGGGAGACCCAGTACTTC,CASSLTERGGETQYF
TRBJ2-7,TRBV27,-,few,TGTGCCAGCACCCGGGACTGCCACGAGCAGTACTTC,CASTRDCHEQYF
TRBJ1-1,TRBV7-8,TRBD1,-,TGTGCCAGCAGCTTAGAGGCTTTTATTACGGGACAGGAGTACACTGAAGCTTTCTTT,CASSLEAFITGQEYTEAFF
TRBJ2-2,TRBV5-4,-,-,TGTGCCAGCAGTCCTCGTGCGGCCGGGGAGCTGTTTTTT,CASSPRAAGELFF
TRBJ1-1,TRBV28,-,-,TGTGCCAGCAGTTTAGTGATCCTGAGAACTGAAGCTTTCTTT,CASSLVILRTEAFF
TRBJ2-1,TRBV19,TRBD2,-,TGTGCCAGTAGTATAGTCCTAGCGGGATATAGTGAGCAGTTCTTC,CASSIVLAGYSEQFF
TRBJ2-2,TRBV28,TRBD1,-,TGTGCCAGCAGTCTTCCGGGACAGGGACCCGGGGAGCTGTTTTTT,CASSLPGQGPGELFF
TRBJ2-1,TRBV4-3,TRBD2,once,TGCGCCAGCAGCCCAGCTCCGGGACTAGGGGAGAGTGAGCAGTTCTTC,CASSPAPGLGESEQFF
TRBJ2-7,TRBV2,-,-,TGTGCCAGCAGCTACTCAACCTACGAGCAGTACTTC,CASSYSTYEQYF
TRBJ2-4,TRBV4-1,-,-,TGCGCCAGCAGCCAAGATCAGGGAAACATTCAGTACTTC,CASSQDQGNIQYF
TRBJ1-1,TRBV4-1,TRBD1,-,TGCGCCAGCAGCATCCGACAGGGTCTAAACACTGAAGCTTTCTTT,CASSIRQGLNTEAFF
TRBJ1-2,TRBV27,-,-,TGTGCCAGCAGTTTGAGCAGGTCCTATGGCTACACCTTC,CASSLSRSYGYTF
TRBJ2-3,TRBV2,-,-,TGTGCCAGCAGTCGACTATCATTAGATACGCAGTATTTT,CASSRLSLDTQYF
TRBJ2-7,TRBV4-1,TRBD1,-,TGCGCCAGCAGCCAAGAGACAGGGGGCGCCTACGAGCAGTACTTC,CASSQETGGAYEQYF
TRBJ2-2,TRBV7-3,TRBD1,once,TGTGCCAGCAGCTTAGAGCGCCGGGACAGCAAATTCACCGGCGAGCTGTTTTTT,CASSLERRDSKFTGELFF
TRBJ2-5,TRBV2,TRBD2,-,TGTGCCAGCAGTGAAGGGTTGCTCGCGGGAGGGAGCGGAGAGACCCAGTACTTC,CASSEGLLAGGSGETQYF
TRBJ2-6,TRBV5-4,-,-,TGTGCCAGCAGCGGCAAGACAGGGGCCAACGTCCTGACTTTC,CASSGKTGANVLTF
TRBJ2-1,TRBV28,-,-,TGTGCCAGCAGCAACCTCCTAGCGAGCTCCTACAATGAGCAGTTCTTC,CASSNLLASSYNEQFF